This T cell receptor (beta chain) derives from a study of T cells after yellow fever vaccination. Study information: For low cell numbers, libraries were made with SMART-Seq v4 Ultra Low Input.

The V segment lost 3 bases and the J segment 5 bases; nucleotides outside the gene matches: 4. This CDR3 has 12 amino acids. CDR1 is DFQATT, CDR2 SNEGSKA, per germline (reference sequence). This clonotype was counted ten times or more. TCRdb reanalysed the 5' RACE reads using MiXCR and keeps one entry per CDR3 protein. The data show fewer than 150,000 distinct CDR3 sequences, roughly 8% seen once. This sequence joins TRBV20-1 and TRBJ2-7; 7 positions agree with TRBD1. The TCR originated in a man aged 25-40 years who received the YFV17D yellow fever vaccine. The sample was CD4+ T cells sorted from PBMCs, taken 5 days after the yellow fever booster vaccination. This CDR3 reads CSASDRENEQYF. DNA for the CDR3: TGCAGTGCTAGCGACAGGGAAAACGAGCAGTACTTC.